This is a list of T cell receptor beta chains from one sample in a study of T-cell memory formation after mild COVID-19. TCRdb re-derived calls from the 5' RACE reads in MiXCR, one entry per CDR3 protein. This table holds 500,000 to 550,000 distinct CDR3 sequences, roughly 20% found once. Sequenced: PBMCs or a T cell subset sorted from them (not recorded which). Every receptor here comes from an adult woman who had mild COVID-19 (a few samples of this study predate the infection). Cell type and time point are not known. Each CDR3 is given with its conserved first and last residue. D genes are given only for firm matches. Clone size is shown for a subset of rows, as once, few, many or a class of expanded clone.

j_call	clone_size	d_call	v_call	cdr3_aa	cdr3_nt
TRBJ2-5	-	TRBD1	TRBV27	CASRRETGGLPGTQYF	TGTGCCAGCAGAAGGGAGACAGGGGGCTTACCTGGAACCCAGTACTTC
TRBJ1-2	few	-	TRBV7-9	CASSLEQLSRGYTF	TGTGCCAGCAGCTTAGAACAGCTCTCTAGAGGCTACACCTTC
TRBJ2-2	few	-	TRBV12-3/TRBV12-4	CASSLVNRNTGELFF	TGTGCCAGCAGTTTAGTAAACAGGAACACCGGGGAGCTGTTTTTT
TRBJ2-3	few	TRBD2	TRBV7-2	CASSALMLAGTDTQYF	TGTGCCAGCAGCGCCTTAATGCTAGCGGGCACAGATACGCAGTATTTT
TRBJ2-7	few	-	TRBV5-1	CASSLGRRGSSYEQYF	TGCGCCAGCAGCTTGGGTCGCAGGGGAAGCTCCTACGAGCAGTACTTC
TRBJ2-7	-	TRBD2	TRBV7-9	CASSLVVSGLAGGYEQYF	TGTGCCAGCAGCTTAGTCGTCTCGGGCCTAGCGGGAGGGTACGAGCAGTACTTC
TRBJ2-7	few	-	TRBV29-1	CSVEGEFGSYEQYF	TGCAGCGTTGAAGGGGAGTTTGGCTCCTACGAGCAGTACTTC
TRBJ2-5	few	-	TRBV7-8	CASRDSAGPLRGETQYF	TGTGCCAGCAGGGATTCAGCGGGTCCACTTAGGGGGGAGACCCAGTACTTC
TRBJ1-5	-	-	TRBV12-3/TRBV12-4	CASSGSGTSNQPQHF	TGTGCCAGCAGTGGTTCCGGGACAAGCAATCAGCCCCAGCATTTT
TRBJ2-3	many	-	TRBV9	CASSVDTDTQYF	TGTGCCAGCAGCGTAGACACAGATACGCAGTATTTT
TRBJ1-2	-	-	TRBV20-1	CSAPNGSMSAGYTF	TGCAGTGCCCCAAACGGATCAATGAGTGCGGGCTACACCTTC
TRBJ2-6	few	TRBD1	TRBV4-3	CASSQNRGPGANVLTF	TGCGCCAGCAGCCAGAACAGGGGGCCCGGGGCCAACGTCCTGACTTTC
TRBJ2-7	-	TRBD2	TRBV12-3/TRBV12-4	CASSQLAGQVYEQYF	TGTGCCAGCAGCCAACTAGCGGGACAAGTTTACGAGCAGTACTTC
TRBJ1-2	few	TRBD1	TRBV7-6	CASSSDQGDYGYTF	TGTGCCAGCAGCTCGGATCAGGGGGACTATGGCTACACCTTC
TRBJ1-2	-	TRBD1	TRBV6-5	CASSYGGTVLYGYTF	TGTGCCAGCAGTTACGGGGGGACAGTCCTCTATGGCTACACCTTC
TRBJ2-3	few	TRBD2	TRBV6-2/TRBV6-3	CASSHGQTSGSSDTQYF	TGTGCCAGCAGCCATGGTCAGACTAGCGGGAGTTCAGATACGCAGTATTTT
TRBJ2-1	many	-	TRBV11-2	CASSARGGFSYNEQFF	TGTGCCAGCAGCGCCAGGGGCGGGTTTTCCTACAATGAGCAGTTCTTC
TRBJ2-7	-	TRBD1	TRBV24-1	CATSDPTGTGSYEQYF	TGTGCCACCAGTGATCCAACCGGGACAGGATCCTACGAGCAGTACTTC
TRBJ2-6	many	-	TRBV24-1	CATSDPRGTGANVLTF	TGTGCCACCAGTGATCCTCGGGGGACTGGGGCCAACGTCCTGACTTTC
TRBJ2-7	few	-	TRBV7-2	CASSQTESEQYF	TGTGCCAGCAGCCAGACAGAGTCCGAGCAGTACTTC
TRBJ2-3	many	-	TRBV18	CASSPAVRTDTQYF	TGTGCCAGCTCACCGGCTGTTCGCACAGATACGCAGTATTTT
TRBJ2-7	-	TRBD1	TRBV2	CASARDRGFDEQYF	TGTGCCAGCGCCCGGGACAGGGGGTTCGACGAGCAGTACTTC
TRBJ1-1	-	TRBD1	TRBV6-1	CASIRTGPLRTEAFF	TGTGCCAGCATACGGACAGGCCCCCTGAGGACTGAAGCTTTCTTT
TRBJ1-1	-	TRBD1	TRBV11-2	CASSPRQGAYVNTEAFF	TGTGCCAGCAGCCCCAGACAGGGGGCATATGTAAACACTGAAGCTTTCTTT
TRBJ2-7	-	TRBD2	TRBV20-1	CSASSSGGLSSYEQYF	TGCAGTGCTAGCTCTAGCGGGGGCCTCTCCTCCTACGAGCAGTACTTC
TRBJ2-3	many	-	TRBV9	CASSVGGLGTDTQYF	TGTGCCAGCAGCGTGGGAGGATTGGGCACAGATACGCAGTATTTT
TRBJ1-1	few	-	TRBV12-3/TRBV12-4	CASSLGLHRVGTEAFF	TGTGCCAGCAGTTTAGGATTACACAGGGTAGGCACTGAAGCTTTCTTT
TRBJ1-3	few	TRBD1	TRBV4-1	CASSRTGAGNTIYF	TGCGCCAGCAGCCGGACAGGGGCCGGAAACACCATATATTTT
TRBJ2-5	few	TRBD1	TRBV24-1	CATSDLRTGALGQETQYF	TGTGCCACCAGTGACCTCCGGACAGGGGCATTGGGCCAAGAGACCCAGTACTTC
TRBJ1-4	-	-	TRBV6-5	CASRRQVATNEKLFF	TGTGCCAGCAGGAGACAGGTTGCAACTAATGAAAAACTGTTTTTT
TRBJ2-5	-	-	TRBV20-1	CSARLWGHQETQYF	TGCAGTGCTCGACTATGGGGACATCAAGAGACCCAGTACTTC
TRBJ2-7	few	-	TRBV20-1	CSFTRGLEQYF	TGCAGTTTCACCAGGGGACTCGAGCAGTACTTC
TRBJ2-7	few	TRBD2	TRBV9	CASSGTSGGYEQYF	TGTGCCAGCAGCGGGACTAGCGGGGGCTACGAGCAGTACTTC
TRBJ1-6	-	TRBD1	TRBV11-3	CASSRGTGSFAENSPLHF	TGTGCCAGCAGCCGCGGGACAGGAAGTTTCGCCGAAAATTCACCCCTCCACTTT
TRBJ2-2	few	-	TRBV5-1	CASSPTGGHTGELFF	TGCGCCAGCAGCCCCACAGGAGGGCACACCGGGGAGCTGTTTTTT
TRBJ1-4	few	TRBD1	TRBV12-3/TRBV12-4	CASSAGQGATNEKLFF	TGTGCCAGCAGTGCAGGACAGGGGGCAACTAATGAAAAACTGTTTTTT
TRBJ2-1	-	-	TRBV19	CASSTSRGTPHFF	TGTGCCAGTAGTACCTCCCGCGGGACGCCCCACTTCTTC
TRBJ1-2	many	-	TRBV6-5	CATRPAGPENYGYTF	TGTGCCACCCGTCCGGCCGGACCTGAAAACTATGGCTACACCTTC
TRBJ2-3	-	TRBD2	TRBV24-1	CATSDLRPGGSGTDTQYF	TGTGCCACCAGTGATTTGCGTCCGGGCGGGAGTGGCACAGATACGCAGTATTTT
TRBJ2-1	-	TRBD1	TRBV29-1	CSVVGWGQGASFGQFF	TGCAGCGTTGTCGGATGGGGACAGGGGGCTTCCTTTGGGCAGTTCTTC
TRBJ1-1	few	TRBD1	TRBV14	CASSQFPARTGVTEAFF	TGTGCCAGCAGCCAATTTCCGGCTCGGACAGGGGTAACTGAAGCTTTCTTT
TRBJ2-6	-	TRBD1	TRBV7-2	CASSAQPYGTGFTGANVLTF	TGTGCCAGCAGCGCTCAGCCGTACGGGACAGGGTTCACTGGGGCCAACGTCCTGACTTTC
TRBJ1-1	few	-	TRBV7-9	CASSLPPENTEAFF	TGTGCCAGCAGCTTGCCGCCGGAGAACACTGAAGCTTTCTTT